The present T cell receptor beta chain was sequenced within a study of cytomegalovirus exposure and HLA in healthy donors. Whole-study findings and limits: In vitro, three CMV-associated chains proved specific for CMV antigens. Published work reported that the classifier diagnosed cytomegalovirus status with high specificity and sensitivity.

The CDR3 sequence is 15 residues long. The germline V gene has CDR1 MNHEY and CDR2 SMNVEV (reference sequence). Trimming removed 1 base at V and 2 bases at J, with 12 bases between. Only in-frame clones appear in the TCRdb table, and some are missing; sequencing was by immunoSEQ multiplex PCR. The sample holds approximately 300,000 clones, 86% seen once. Of note for this clone: Its antigen remains unidentified.

This receptor was identified in a woman between 18 and 29 years old in good health and CMV-seronegative. The gene calls are TRBV27 and TRBJ2-7; tentatively, D is TRBD2 (6 bases). The material sequenced was PBMCs. Here the CDR3 DNA reads TGTGCCAGCAGTTTATTTTCCGGGAGCCCCTACGAGCAGTACTTC. It codes for CASSLFSGSPYEQYF.